A single sample is the source of the 27 T cell receptor beta chains below, sequenced in a study of T cells after yellow fever vaccination (dated by TCRdb to about 2019). What the treatment or condition label conveys for this sample: live attenuated yellow fever vaccine strain. Library construction relied on 5' RACE. Instrument used: Illumina HiSeq 2500. In TCRdb, the public reads were trimmed at Q25 with fastp and aligned with MiXCR, with productive beta chains retained. CDR3 protein duplicates are merged, each entry listing the most common genes and DNA. This sample has some 350,000 distinct CDR3 sequences in its table, and around 10% of those were observed once. The ten largest account for less than 20% of the sample. Sequenced here: PBMCs, sampled on the day of the first yellow fever vaccination. The receptor set was obtained from a man between 18 and 29 years old who received the YFV17D yellow fever vaccine.

This clonotype has just a few counts. The chain uses TRBV30 and TRBJ2-7; perhaps TRBD2 as D (5 bases). Germline V gene lookup returns CDR1 GTSNPN and CDR2 SVGIG (reference sequence). The CDR3 runs to 14 residues. Deletions cut 2 bases from V and 0 bases from J, with 11 bases between. The CDR3 sequence is CAWSKGLSSYEQYF. Here the CDR3 DNA reads TGTGCCTGGAGTAAAGGACTTAGCTCCTACGAGCAGTACTTC.

CDR3: CASSQGLRTEAFF. CDR3 DNA: TGTGCCAGCTCACAGGGGTTGAGGACTGAAGCTTTCTTT. J is TRBJ1-1 and V is TRBV18, with D perhaps TRBD1 (5 bases). Looked up from germline, CDR1 is KGHSH and CDR2 is LQKENI. Deletions cut 4 bases from V and 5 bases from J, with 11 bases between. This CDR3 comprises 13 residues.

For the CDR3, the DNA is TGTGCCAGCAGCCCACTGGGACAGGGGGACACCGGGGAGCTGTTTTTT. It specifies CASSPLGQGDTGELFF. The chain combines TRBV3-1 with TRBJ2-2; 11 bases map to TRBD1. V trimming: 4 bases; J trimming: 3 bases; junction bases outside the gene matches: 4. CDR1 and CDR2 (germline): LGHDT, YNNKEL (reference sequence). The length of the CDR3 is 16 residues.

This clonotype has only a few counts. V gene TRBV10-3 combines with J gene TRBJ2-3; the match to TRBD2 covers 7 bases. Trimming at V came to 3 bases and at J to 1 base, leaving 4 bases not matched to a gene. The germline V gene has CDR1 ENHRY and CDR2 SYGVKD. The CDR3 runs to 15 residues. CDR3 DNA sequence: TGTGCCATCAGTGATGCGGGGGTCGGCACAGATACGCAGTATTTT. Translated: CAISDAGVGTDTQYF.

The chain links TRBV18 to TRBJ2-7, with 9 nucleotides matching TRBD2. The CDR3 is 15 residues long. The V gene end was trimmed by 2 bases and the J gene end by 2 bases; junction bases not matched to a gene: 4. CDR1 and CDR2 from the germline V gene are KGHSH and LQKENI. The CDR3 DNA sequence: TGTGCCAGCTCACCATCGGTAGCGGGGGCCTACGAGCAGTACTTC. Encoded protein: CASSPSVAGAYEQYF.

This clonotype was observed a few times. CDR3 sequence reads: CASSLPGGGATNEKLFF. As DNA, the CDR3 is TGCGCCAGCAGCCTCCCTGGCGGGGGGGCAACTAATGAAAAACTGTTTTTT. The V and J genes are TRBV4-1 and TRBJ1-4; D is possibly TRBD1 (5 bases). This CDR3 is 17 amino acids long. In germline, CDR1 is MGHRA, CDR2 YSYEKL. V was shortened by 4 bases and J by 0 bases, with 15 bases between the two germline ends.

This clonotype was counted a few times. The chain has TRBV7-2 and TRBJ1-1; TRBD1 agrees at 8 bases. Germline-derived CDR1 and CDR2 are SGHTA and FQGNSA. The J segment lost 5 bases and the V segment lost 4 bases, leaving 9 bases of the junction unmatched. This CDR3 is 15 amino acids long. In DNA form, the CDR3 reads TGTGCCAGCAGCTATGTGACAGGGGCGAGGACTGAAGCTTTCTTT. Protein: CASSYVTGARTEAFF. Based on the CDR3 plus reference TRBV7-2 and TRBJ1-1, the full variable domain is GAGVSQSPSNKVTEKGKDVELRCDPISGHTALYWYRQSLGQGLEFLIYFQGNSAPDKSGLPSDRFSAERTGGSVSTLTIQRTQQEDSAVYLCASSYVTGARTEAFFGQGTRLTVV.

This clonotype occurred many times. This chain joins TRBV6-6 and TRBJ2-7, with D hard to call. Between the trimmed V and J ends, which lost 6 bases and 5 bases, there was a span of 14 bases. This CDR3 contains 13 residues. CDR1 is MNHNY and CDR2 is SVGAGI in the germline V gene (reference sequence). Written as DNA, the CDR3 is TGTGCCAGCAGCCCACAGAGAAAGGACGAGCAGTACTTC. Protein: CASSPQRKDEQYF.

This clonotype was seen only a few times. This chain uses TRBV7-6 with TRBJ2-6; TRBD1 matches 11 bases. The CDR3 totals 19 residues. Germline-derived CDR1 and CDR2 are SGHVS and FNYEAQ. V lost 4 bases and J lost 4; bases outside the gene matches: 12. The CDR3 loop is CASSSPRGQGVPGANVLTF. The CDR3 DNA is TGTGCCAGCAGCTCTCCCCGGGGACAGGGGGTTCCAGGGGCCAACGTCCTGACTTTC.

This clonotype was counted a few times. The J gene is TRBJ2-2, the V gene TRBV29-1, with a tentative D call TRBD1 (5 bases). V lost 7 bases and J lost 2, with 11 bases in between. Germline CDR1 and CDR2: SQVTM and ANQGSEA. The CDR3 loop spans 13 amino acids. Here the CDR3 DNA reads TGCAGCGCAGATACAGGAAACACCGGGGAGCTGTTTTTT. Its protein is CSADTGNTGELFF.

The J gene is TRBJ2-3, the V gene TRBV5-4; 10 bases fit TRBD2. Germline trimming cut 5 bases from V and 3 bases from J; bases unmatched to any gene: 9. In germline, CDR1 is SGHNT, CDR2 YYREEE (reference sequence). The CDR3 contains 16 residues. The DNA of the CDR3 is TGTGCCAGCAGACTCCTAGCGGGGGCTATTACAGATACGCAGTATTTT. Protein sequence: CASRLLAGAITDTQYF.

The V and J genes are TRBV2 and TRBJ1-1; no reliable D call. The V end lost 6 bases, the J end lost 7 bases, and 12 bases lay between the germline ends. The CDR3 is 12 residues long. CDR1 is SNHLY and CDR2 is FYNNEI in the germline V gene. CDR3 sequence reads: CASSSGFGEAFF. The DNA of the CDR3 is TGTGCCAGCAGCAGCGGGTTCGGTGAAGCTTTCTTT.

This clonotype was counted ten times or more. The CDR3 DNA sequence: TGTGCCAGCAACCCCGGGACTAGGTGGACAGATACGCAGTATTTT. It translates to CASNPGTRWTDTQYF. The rearrangement links TRBV9 to TRBJ2-3; TRBD2 matches at 8 bases. V lost 6 bases and J lost 3; bases outside the gene matches: 9. From germline, CDR1 is SGDLS and CDR2 YYNGEE. The CDR3 totals 15 residues.

The chain carries TRBV7-7 and TRBJ2-1, with no clear D. V was clipped by 10 bases and J by 0 bases, with 13 bases between them. The germline V gene has CDR1 SSHAT and CDR2 FNYEAQ (reference sequence). The CDR3 covers 14 residues. The DNA for the CDR3 is TGTGCCACCCGTTCGGTGACCTCCTACAATGAGCAGTTCTTC. Its protein product is CATRSVTSYNEQFF.

CDR3 sequence reads: CASSQRDSPTSEQYF. DNA of the CDR3: TGCGCCAGCAGCCAACGGGACAGCCCTACATCCGAGCAGTACTTC. The V and J genes are TRBV4-3 and TRBJ2-7; 7 nucleotides match TRBD1. With V trimmed by 2 bases and J by 6 bases, 10 bases remained unmatched. CDR1 LGHNA and CDR2 YSLEER come from the germline V gene. The CDR3 totals 15 residues.

The chain couples TRBV7-6 to TRBJ1-1; D not resolved. Germline CDR1 is SGHVS and CDR2 is FNYEAQ. V was clipped by 0 bases and J by 5 bases, with 13 bases between them. This CDR3 is 15 amino acids long. CDR3 nucleotides: TGTGCCAGCAGCTTAGCGGCACAAAGAGGGACTGAAGCTTTCTTT. As protein: CASSLAAQRGTEAFF.

The V and J genes are TRBV7-7 and TRBJ2-3; D perhaps matches TRBD1 (6 bases). V lost 2 bases and J 4 bases, leaving 10 bases between the germline ends. This CDR3 is built from 14 residues. Germline V gives CDR1 SSHAT, CDR2 FNYEAQ (reference sequence). In DNA form, the CDR3 reads TGTGCCAGCAGCTTATTACCAGGGGCAGATACGCAGTATTTT. Protein: CASSLLPGADTQYF.

The rearrangement uses TRBV12-3 or TRBV12-4 and TRBJ2-7; 12 positions match TRBD2. V shed 4 bases and J 3 bases; nucleotides not matched to a gene: 4. CDR3 length: 15 amino acids. In DNA form, the CDR3 reads TGTGCCAGCAGTTCTCGACTAGCGGGGGACTACGAGCAGTACTTC. Its protein is CASSSRLAGDYEQYF.

This sequence joins TRBV5-1 and TRBJ2-1, with D possibly TRBD1 on 5 matching bases. Germline V gene lookup returns CDR1 SGHRS and CDR2 YFSETQ. The CDR3 sequence is 13 residues long. Trimming took 0 bases from V and 11 from J, leaving 12 bases between them. The CDR3 loop reads CASSLDDSLKQFF. CDR3 bases: TGCGCCAGCAGCTTGGATGACAGCCTAAAGCAGTTCTTC.

The chain couples TRBV11-2 to TRBJ1-3; D not resolved. With 3 bases removed from V and 2 bases from J, the gap between germline ends came to 8 bases. Germline CDR1 reads SGHAT; CDR2 reads FQNNGV. CDR3 length equals 14 residues. CDR3 coding DNA: TGTGCCAGCAGCTTTCAGACAACTGGAAACACCATATATTTT. Amino acid sequence: CASSFQTTGNTIYF.

This clonotype was seen only a few times. The chain links TRBV15 to TRBJ2-7; D unclear. V gave up 3 bases and J gave up 6 bases, with 9 bases separating them. This CDR3 has 12 residues. Germline CDR1 is LNHNV and CDR2 is YYDKDF (reference sequence). CDR3 residues: CATSSDGPEQYF. DNA of the CDR3: TGTGCCACCAGCAGTGATGGTCCCGAGCAGTACTTC. The variable domain in full, with the rest retrieved from reference TRBV15 and TRBJ2-7, is DAMVIQNPRYQVTQFGKPVTLSCSQTLNHNVMYWYQQKSSQAPKLLFHYYDKDFNNEADTPDNFQSRRPNTSFCFLDIRSPGLGDTAMYLCATSSDGPEQYFGPGTRLTVT.

J is TRBJ1-5 and V is TRBV20-1; D remains unclear. V lost 0 bases to trimming and J lost 4 bases, with 16 bases between them. CDR1 and CDR2 (germline): DFQATT, SNEGSKA (reference sequence). This CDR3 has 16 amino acids. The CDR3 coding sequence is TGCAGTGCTAGAGATGACCAGTTCTTAGGTAATCAGCCCCAGCATTTT. This translates into CSARDDQFLGNQPQHF.

The gene calls are TRBV5-4 and TRBJ2-1, with 9 nucleotides matching TRBD2. The J segment lost 7 bases and the V segment lost 7 bases, leaving 12 bases of the junction unmatched. This CDR3 comprises 15 residues. Germline CDR1 and CDR2: SGHNT and YYREEE (reference sequence). CDR3 DNA sequence: TGTGCCAGCCGCACCGGGACTAGCTTTAGGAATGAGCAGTTCTTC. Translation: CASRTGTSFRNEQFF. The full variable domain, rest sourced from reference TRBV5-4 and TRBJ2-1, is ETGVTQSPTHLIKTRGQQVTLRCSSQSGHNTVSWYQQALGQGPQFIFQYYREEENGRGNFPPRFSGLQFPNYSSELNVNALELDDSALYLCASRTGTSFRNEQFFGPGTRLTVL.

This clonotype showed up just a few times. The rearrangement joins TRBV4-1 to TRBJ2-3; maybe TRBD2 (6 bases). The V end was cut by 4 bases, the J end by 4 bases, with 18 bases between. Germline CDR1 and CDR2: MGHRA and YSYEKL. The CDR3 is 16 residues long. CDR3 residues: CASSPPGGRAPDTQYF. The CDR3 DNA is TGCGCCAGCAGCCCCCCCGGGGGTAGGGCCCCAGATACGCAGTATTTT.

This clonotype has at least ten counts. The rearrangement joins TRBV14 to TRBJ1-4, with 9 bases that match TRBD1. The CDR3 totals 16 residues. With 3 bases clipped from V and 3 bases from J, the junction kept 5 bases outside the gene matches. The germline gives CDR1 SGHDN, CDR2 FVKESK. The chain's CDR3 is CASSHGQGIANEKLFF. CDR3 in DNA: TGTGCCAGCAGCCACGGACAGGGGATCGCTAATGAAAAACTGTTTTTT.

This clonotype was seen a few times. The rearrangement joins TRBV12-3 or TRBV12-4 to TRBJ2-7, with unresolved D. CDR3 length: 12 residues. Deletions cut 5 bases from V and 7 bases from J, with 12 bases between. The CDR3 here is CASSPARVEQYF. CDR3 nucleotide sequence: TGTGCCAGCAGTCCGGCACGTGTGGAGCAGTACTTC.

This clonotype was seen a few times. V usage is TRBV4-3 and J usage is TRBJ1-5; TRBD1 is a possible D gene (6 bases). CDR3 length: 15 amino acids. Germline loops: CDR1 LGHNA, CDR2 YSLEER. The ends were cut back, 0 bases at V and 4 bases at J, with 10 bases in the middle. The CDR3, as DNA: TGCGCCAGCAGCCAAGAAGGGGGTTATAATCAGCCCCAGCATTTT. This sequence encodes CASSQEGGYNQPQHF.